The sample holds a few counts of the clone carrying this TCR beta chain. Its antigen is not known. Generation of TCR beta libraries employed quantitative 5'-RACE incorporating molecular barcodes. TCRdb analysed the 5' RACE reads with MiXCR anew, one entry per CDR3 protein. The data show hundreds of thousands of distinct CDR3 sequences, around 9.1% seen once. The data are from a study of CD8 T cells in ankylosing spondylitis. CDR1 and CDR2 from the germline V gene are SGHRS and YFSETQ. There are 15 residues in the CDR3. V lost 4 bases to trimming and J lost 2 bases; unmatched junction nucleotides: 8. Study outcomes and limitations: Ankylosing spondylitis blood seemed to carry a telltale TCR beta motif made of several highly homologous variants.

The sample consisted of blood, either unsorted or a sorted T cell fraction (not recorded which). This clonotype was sampled from a male donor with ankylosing spondylitis or in good health (not recorded which). This rearrangement joins TRBV5-1 to TRBJ2-7; TRBD1 agrees at 8 bases. CDR3 amino acids: CASSHGQGWAYEQYF. The CDR3 region has the DNA TGCGCCAGCAGCCACGGACAGGGTTGGGCCTACGAGCAGTACTTC.